This TCR beta chain was identified during a study of T cell responses to AZD1222 COVID-19 vaccine. Overall study: Researchers grouped second doses given at about 4 or about 12 weeks into one pool.

Germline V gene lookup returns CDR1 SGHAT and CDR2 FQNNGV. The V gene lost 3 bases and the J gene lost 0 bases, with 5 bases spanning the gap. CDR3 size: 13 residues. The method was immunoSEQ multiplex PCR; TCRdb's version includes in-frame clones alone and lacks a portion of them. Of under 200,000 clones listed, more than 85% are singletons. The chain has TRBV11-2 and TRBJ1-2; D is unresolved. Here the sequenced sample was peripheral blood, taken on day 0 of AZD1222 vaccination. The receptor comes from an adult in good health. The CDR3 nucleotides read TGTGCCAGCAGCTTTGCCGCTAACTATGGCTACACCTTC. This sequence encodes CASSFAANYGYTF.